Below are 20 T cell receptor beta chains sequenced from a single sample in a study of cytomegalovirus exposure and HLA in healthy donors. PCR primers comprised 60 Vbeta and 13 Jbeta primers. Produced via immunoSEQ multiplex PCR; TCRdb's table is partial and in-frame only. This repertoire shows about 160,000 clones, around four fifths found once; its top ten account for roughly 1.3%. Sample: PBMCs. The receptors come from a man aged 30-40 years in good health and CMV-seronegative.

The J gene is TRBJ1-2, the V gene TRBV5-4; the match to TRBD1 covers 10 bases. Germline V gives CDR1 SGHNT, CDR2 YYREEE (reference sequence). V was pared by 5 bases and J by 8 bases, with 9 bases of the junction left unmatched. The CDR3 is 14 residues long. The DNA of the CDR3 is TGTGCCAGCAGTTCCTTCGACAGGGGGCACGGCTACACCTTC. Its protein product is CASSSFDRGHGYTF.

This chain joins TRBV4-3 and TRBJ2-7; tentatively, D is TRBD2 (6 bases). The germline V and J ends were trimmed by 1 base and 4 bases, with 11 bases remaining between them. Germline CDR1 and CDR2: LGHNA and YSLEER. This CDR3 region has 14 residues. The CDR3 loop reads CASSQAGGLYEQYF. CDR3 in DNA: TGCGCCAGCAGCCAAGCAGGAGGACTATACGAGCAGTACTTC.

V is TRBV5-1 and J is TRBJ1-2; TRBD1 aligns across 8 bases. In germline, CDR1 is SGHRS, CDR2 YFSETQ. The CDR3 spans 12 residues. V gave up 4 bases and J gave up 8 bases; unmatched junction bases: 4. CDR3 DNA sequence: TGCGCCAGCAGCGGACAGGGCTACGGCTACACCTTC. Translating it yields CASSGQGYGYTF.

Here the CDR3 DNA reads TGTGCCAGCAGCCCCGGGACAGGGAGCTCCTACGAGCAGTACTTC. It specifies CASSPGTGSSYEQYF. The V and J genes are TRBV6-5 and TRBJ2-5; 9 bases are a match to TRBD1. The better agreement between TRBJ2-7 and the DNA end casts doubt on the J call. Germline CDR1 and CDR2: MNHEY and SVGAGI. This CDR3 region has 15 residues.

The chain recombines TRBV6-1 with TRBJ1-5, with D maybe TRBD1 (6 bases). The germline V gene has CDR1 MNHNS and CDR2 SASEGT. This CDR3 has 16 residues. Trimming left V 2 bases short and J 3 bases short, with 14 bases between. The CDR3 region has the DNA TGTGCCAGCAGTGAATGGTTGGGGGGGCTCAATCAGCCCCAGCATTTT. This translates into CASSEWLGGLNQPQHF.

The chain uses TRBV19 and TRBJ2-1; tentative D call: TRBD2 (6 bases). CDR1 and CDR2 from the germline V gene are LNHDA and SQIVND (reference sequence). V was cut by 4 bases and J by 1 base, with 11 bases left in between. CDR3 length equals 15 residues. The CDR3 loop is CASSKAGNSYNEQFF. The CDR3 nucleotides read TGTGCCAGTAGTAAGGCGGGGAATTCCTACAATGAGCAGTTCTTC.

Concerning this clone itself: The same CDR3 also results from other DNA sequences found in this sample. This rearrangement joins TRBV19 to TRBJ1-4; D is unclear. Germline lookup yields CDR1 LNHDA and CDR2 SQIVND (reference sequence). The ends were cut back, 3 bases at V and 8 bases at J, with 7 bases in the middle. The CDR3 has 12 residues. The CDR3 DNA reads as TGTGCCAGTAGTATGTTCAGGGAAAAACTGTTTTTT. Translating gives CASSMFREKLFF.

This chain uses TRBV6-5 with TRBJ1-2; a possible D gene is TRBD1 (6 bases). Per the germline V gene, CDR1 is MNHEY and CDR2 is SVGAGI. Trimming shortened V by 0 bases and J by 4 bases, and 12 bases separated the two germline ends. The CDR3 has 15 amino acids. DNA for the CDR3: TGTGCCAGCAGTTACTCCGAAGACAGGAGCTATGGCTACACCTTC. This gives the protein CASSYSEDRSYGYTF.

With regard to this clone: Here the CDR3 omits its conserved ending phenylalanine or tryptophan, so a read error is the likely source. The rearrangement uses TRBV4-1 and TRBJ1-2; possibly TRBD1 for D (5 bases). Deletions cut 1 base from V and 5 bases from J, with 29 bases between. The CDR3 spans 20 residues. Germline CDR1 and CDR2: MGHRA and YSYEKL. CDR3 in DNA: TGCGCCAGCAGCCAAGTCCCCCAAGGGGAGGGTCCCGAACCTTCGTATGGCTACACCCTC. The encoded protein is CASSQVPQGEGPEPSYGYTL.

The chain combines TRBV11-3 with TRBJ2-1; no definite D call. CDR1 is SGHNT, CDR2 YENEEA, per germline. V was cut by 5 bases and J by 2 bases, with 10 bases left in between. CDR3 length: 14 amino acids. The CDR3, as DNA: TGTGCCAGCAGCCCACGGAGCACCTACAATGAGCAGTTCTTC. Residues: CASSPRSTYNEQFF.

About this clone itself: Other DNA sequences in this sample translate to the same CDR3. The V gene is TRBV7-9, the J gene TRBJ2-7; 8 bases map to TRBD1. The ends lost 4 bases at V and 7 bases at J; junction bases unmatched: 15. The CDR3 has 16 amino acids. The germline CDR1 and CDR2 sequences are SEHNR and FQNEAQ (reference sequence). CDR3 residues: CASSSTGAGGVYEQYF. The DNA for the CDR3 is TGTGCCAGCAGCTCCACGGGGGCAGGGGGCGTCTATGAGCAGTACTTC.

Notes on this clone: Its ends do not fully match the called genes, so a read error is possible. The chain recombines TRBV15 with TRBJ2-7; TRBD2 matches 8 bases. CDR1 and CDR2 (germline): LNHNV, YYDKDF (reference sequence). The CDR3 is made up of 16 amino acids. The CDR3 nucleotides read TGTGTCACCAGCAGAGGGGCGGCGGGGGGTCGCCACGAGCAGTACTTC. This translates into CVTSRGAAGGRHEQYF.

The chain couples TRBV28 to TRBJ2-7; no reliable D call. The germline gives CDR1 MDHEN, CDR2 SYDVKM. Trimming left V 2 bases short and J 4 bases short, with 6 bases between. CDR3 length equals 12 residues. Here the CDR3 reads CASSLPEYEQYF. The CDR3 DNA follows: TGTGCCAGCAGTTTACCGGAGTACGAGCAGTACTTC.

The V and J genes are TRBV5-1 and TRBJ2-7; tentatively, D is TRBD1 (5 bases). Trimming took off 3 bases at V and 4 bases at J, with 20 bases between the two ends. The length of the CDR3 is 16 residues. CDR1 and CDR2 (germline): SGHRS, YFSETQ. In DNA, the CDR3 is TGCGCCAGCAGCTCACTGATACGAGGACACGGATACGAGCAGTACTTC. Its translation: CASSSLIRGHGYEQYF.

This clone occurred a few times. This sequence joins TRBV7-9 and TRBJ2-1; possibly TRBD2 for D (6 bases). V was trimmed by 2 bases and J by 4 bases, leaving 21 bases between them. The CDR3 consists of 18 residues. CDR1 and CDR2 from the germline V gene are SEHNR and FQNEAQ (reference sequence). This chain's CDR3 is CASSLIRLDMYRYNEQFF. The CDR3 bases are TGTGCCAGCAGCTTAATCCGACTAGACATGTATAGATACAATGAGCAGTTCTTC.

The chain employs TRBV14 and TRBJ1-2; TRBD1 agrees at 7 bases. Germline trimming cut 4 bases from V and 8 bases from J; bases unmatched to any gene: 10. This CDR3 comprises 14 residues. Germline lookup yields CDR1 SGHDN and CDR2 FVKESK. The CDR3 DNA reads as TGTGCCAGCAGCCTTACTGACAGGGTATCCGGCTACACCTTC. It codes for CASSLTDRVSGYTF.

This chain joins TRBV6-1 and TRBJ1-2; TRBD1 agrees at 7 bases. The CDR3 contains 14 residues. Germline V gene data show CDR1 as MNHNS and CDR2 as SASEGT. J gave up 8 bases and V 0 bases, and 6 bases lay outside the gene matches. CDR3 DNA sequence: TGTGCCAGCAGTGAAGCTGGGACAGCTAGAGGCTACACCTTC. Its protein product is CASSEAGTARGYTF.

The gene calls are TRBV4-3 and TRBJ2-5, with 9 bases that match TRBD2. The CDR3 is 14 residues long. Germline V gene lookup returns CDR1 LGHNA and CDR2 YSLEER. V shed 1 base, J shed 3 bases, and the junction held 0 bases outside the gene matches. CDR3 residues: CASSQVAGEETQYF. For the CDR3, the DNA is TGCGCCAGCAGCCAAGTAGCGGGGGAAGAGACCCAGTACTTC.

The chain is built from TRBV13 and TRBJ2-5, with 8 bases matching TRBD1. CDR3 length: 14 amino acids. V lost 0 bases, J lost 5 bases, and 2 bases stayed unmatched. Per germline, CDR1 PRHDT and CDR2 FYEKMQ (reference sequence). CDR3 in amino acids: CASSLGTGDETQYF. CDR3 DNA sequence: TGTGCCAGCAGCTTAGGGACAGGGGACGAGACCCAGTACTTC.

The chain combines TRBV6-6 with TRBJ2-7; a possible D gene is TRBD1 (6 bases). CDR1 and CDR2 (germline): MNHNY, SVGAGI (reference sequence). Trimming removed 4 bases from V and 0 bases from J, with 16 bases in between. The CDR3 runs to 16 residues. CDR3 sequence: CASSSSQGSSSYEQYF. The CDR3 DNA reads TGTGCCAGCAGTTCATCGCAGGGGAGTAGCTCCTACGAGCAGTACTTC.